These 3 T cell receptor beta chains were all obtained from the same sample, sequenced in a study of blood T cells in healthy people across ages. Using a J-beta primer mix together with a sample-barcoded 5' primer, a second PCR was run for roughly 7 to 12 cycles. TCRdb reprocessed the 5' RACE reads with MiXCR, giving one entry per CDR3 protein. Among around 800,000 distinct CDR3 sequences, 60% to 80% were seen once, and the ten largest hold roughly a quarter. The sample comprised blood. The source of these receptors is a man aged 25 to 40 in good health.

The chain recombines TRBV20-1 with TRBJ2-7; D unclear. This CDR3 comprises 12 residues. Germline loops: CDR1 DFQATT, CDR2 SNEGSKA (reference sequence). Trimming stripped 8 bases from V and 5 bases from J, with 16 bases between. The CDR3 DNA reads as TGCAGTACAAAGCCCGGGCTCGACGAGCAGTACTTC. Its protein is CSTKPGLDEQYF.

CDR3 amino acids: CASSRLRALLTDTQYF. CDR3 sequence (DNA): TGCGCCAGCAGCCGTTTGCGGGCTCTCCTAACAGATACGCAGTATTTT. The V call is TRBV4-3, the J call TRBJ2-3, with D possibly TRBD2 on 5 matching bases. V lost 4 bases and J 3 bases, leaving 17 bases between the germline ends. CDR1 and CDR2 (germline): LGHNA, YSLEER. The CDR3 has 16 residues.

About this clonotype itself: An end of the junction does not agree with germline; a read error may underlie this. This sequence joins TRBV28 and TRBJ1-2; D perhaps matches TRBD1 (6 bases). CDR3 length: 16 amino acids. The germline gives CDR1 MDHEN, CDR2 SYDVKM. CDR3 DNA sequence: TGTACCAGCAACCCGACCTCTTCGGCAGGGGCCTATGGCTACACCTTC. Translation: CTSNPTSSAGAYGYTF.